Detailed here is one T cell receptor beta chain. What it binds is unknown. Sequencing used immunoSEQ multiplex PCR; TCRdb keeps in-frame clones, though not all of them. Among about 43,000 clones, over 60% were seen once, and the ten largest hold over 20%. The CDR3 covers 15 residues. V trimming: 9 bases; J trimming: 0 bases; junction bases outside the gene matches: 6. CDR1 and CDR2 (germline): LNHDA, SQIVND (reference sequence). The sample originates from a study of radiotherapy plus CTLA-4 blockade in lung cancer. Regarding the study as a whole: Radiotherapy plus ipilimumab was followed by expansion in blood of tumor-derived TCR clones.

Enrolled patients, whose metastatic non-small-cell lung cancer was chemo-refractory, received focal radiation plus CTLA-4 blockade with ipilimumab. The specimen comprised peripheral blood, sampled from a patient treated with radiotherapy plus ipilimumab. The V and J genes are TRBV19 and TRBJ2-3, with 10 positions matching TRBD1. The sequence was obtained from a human donor with non-small cell lung cancer who had a partial response to radiotherapy plus ipilimumab. DNA for the CDR3: TGTGCCAGCCGGGACAGGGGCACTAGCACAGATACGCAGTATTTT. It translates to CASRDRGTSTDTQYF.